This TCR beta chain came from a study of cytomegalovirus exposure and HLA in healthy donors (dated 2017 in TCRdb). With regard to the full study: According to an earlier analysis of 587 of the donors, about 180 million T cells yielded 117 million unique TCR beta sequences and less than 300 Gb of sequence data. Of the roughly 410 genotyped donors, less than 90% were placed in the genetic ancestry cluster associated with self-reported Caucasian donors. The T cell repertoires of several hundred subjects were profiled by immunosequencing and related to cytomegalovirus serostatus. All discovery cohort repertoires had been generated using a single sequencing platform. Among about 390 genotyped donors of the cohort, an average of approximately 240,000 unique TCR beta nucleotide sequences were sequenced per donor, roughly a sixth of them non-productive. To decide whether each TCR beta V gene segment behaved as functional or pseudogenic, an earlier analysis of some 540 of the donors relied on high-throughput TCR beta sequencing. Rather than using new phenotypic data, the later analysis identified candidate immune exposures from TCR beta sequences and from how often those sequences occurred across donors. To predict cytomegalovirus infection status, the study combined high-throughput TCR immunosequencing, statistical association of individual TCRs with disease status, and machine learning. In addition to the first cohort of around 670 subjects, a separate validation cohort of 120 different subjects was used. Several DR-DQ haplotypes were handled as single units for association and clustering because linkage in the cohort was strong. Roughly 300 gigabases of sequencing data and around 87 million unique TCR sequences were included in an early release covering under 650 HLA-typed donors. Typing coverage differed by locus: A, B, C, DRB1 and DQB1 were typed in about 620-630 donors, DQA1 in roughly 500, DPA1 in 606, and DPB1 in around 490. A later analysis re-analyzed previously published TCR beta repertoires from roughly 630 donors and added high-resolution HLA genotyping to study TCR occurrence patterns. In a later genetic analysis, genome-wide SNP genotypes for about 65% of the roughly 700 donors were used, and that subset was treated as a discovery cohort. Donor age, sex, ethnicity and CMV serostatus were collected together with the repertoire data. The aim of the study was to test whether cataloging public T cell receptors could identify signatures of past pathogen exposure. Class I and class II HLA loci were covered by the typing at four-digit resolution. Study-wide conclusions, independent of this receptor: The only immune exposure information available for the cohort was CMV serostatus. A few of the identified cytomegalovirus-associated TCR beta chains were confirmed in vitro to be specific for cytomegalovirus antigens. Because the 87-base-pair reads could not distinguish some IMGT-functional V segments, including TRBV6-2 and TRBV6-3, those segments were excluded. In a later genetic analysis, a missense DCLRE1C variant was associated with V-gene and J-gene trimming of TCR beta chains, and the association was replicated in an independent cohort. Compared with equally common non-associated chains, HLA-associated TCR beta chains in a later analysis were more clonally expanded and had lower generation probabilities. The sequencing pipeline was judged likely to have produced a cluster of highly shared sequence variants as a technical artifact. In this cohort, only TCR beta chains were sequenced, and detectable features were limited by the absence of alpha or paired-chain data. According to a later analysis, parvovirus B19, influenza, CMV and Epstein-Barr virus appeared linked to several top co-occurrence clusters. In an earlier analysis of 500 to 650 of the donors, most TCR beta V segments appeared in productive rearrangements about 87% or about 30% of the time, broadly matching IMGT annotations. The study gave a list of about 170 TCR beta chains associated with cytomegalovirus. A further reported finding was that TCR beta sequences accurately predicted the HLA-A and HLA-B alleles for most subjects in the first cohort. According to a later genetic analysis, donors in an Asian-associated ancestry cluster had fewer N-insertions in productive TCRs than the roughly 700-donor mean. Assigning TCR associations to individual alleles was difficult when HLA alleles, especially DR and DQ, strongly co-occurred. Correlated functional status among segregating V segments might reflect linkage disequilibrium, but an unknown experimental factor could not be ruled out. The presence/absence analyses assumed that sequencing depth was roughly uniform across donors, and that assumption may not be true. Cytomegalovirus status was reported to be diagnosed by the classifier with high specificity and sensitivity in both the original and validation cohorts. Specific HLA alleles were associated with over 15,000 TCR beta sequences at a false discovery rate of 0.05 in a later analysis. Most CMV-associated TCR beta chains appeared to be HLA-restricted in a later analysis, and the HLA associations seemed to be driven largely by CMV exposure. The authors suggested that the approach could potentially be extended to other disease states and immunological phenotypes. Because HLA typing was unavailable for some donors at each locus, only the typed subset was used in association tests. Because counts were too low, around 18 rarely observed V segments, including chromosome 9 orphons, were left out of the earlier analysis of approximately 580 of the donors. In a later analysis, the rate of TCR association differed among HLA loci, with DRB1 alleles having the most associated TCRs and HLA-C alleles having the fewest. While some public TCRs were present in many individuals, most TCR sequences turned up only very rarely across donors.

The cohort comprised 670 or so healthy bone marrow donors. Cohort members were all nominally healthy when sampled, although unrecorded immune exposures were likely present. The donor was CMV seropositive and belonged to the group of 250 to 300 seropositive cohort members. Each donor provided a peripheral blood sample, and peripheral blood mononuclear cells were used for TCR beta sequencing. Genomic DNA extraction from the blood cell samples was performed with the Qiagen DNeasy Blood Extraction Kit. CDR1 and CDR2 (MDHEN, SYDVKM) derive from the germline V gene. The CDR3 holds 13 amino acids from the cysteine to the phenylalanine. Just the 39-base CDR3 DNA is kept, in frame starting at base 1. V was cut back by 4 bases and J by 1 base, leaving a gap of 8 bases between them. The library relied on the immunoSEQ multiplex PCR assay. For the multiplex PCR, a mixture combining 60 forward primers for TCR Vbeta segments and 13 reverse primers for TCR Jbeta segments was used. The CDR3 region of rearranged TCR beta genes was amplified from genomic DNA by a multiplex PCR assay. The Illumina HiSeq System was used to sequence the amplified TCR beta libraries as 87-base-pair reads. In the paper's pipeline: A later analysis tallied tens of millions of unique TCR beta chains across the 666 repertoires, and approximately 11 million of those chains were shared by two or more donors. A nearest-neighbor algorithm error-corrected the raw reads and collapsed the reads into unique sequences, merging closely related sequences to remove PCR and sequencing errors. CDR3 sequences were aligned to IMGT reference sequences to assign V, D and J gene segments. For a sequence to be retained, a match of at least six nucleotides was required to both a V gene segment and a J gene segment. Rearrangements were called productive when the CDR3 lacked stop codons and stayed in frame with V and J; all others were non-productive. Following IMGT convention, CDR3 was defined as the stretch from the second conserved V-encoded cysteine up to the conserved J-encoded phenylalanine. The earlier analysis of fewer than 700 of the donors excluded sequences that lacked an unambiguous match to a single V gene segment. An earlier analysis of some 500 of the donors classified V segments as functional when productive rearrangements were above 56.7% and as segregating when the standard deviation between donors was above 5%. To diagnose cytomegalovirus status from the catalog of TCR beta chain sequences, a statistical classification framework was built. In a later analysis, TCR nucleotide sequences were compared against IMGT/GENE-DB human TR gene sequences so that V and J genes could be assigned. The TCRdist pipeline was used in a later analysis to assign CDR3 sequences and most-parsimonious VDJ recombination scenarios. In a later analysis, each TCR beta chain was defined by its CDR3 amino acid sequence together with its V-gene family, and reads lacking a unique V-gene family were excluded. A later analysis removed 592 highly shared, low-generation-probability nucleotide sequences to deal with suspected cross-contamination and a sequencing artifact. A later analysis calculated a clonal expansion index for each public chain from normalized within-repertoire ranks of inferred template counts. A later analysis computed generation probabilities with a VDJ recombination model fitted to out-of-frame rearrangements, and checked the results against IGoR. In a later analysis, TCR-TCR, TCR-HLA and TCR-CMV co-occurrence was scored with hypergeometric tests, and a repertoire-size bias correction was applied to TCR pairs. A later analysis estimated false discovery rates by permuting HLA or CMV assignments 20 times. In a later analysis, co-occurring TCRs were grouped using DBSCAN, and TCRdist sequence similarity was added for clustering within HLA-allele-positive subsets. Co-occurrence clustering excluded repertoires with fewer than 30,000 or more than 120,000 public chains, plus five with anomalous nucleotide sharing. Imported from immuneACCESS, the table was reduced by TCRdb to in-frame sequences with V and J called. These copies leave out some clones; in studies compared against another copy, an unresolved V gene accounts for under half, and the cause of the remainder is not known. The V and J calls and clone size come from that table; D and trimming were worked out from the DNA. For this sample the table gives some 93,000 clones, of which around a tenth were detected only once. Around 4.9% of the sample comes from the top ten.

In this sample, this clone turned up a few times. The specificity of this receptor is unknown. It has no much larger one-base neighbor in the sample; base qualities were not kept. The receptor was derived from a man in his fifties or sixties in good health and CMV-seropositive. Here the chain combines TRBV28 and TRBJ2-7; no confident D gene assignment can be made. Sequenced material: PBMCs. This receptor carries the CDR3 CASSSSRSYEQYF. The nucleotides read TGTGCCAGCAGTTCTTCCAGGTCCTACGAGCAGTACTTC.